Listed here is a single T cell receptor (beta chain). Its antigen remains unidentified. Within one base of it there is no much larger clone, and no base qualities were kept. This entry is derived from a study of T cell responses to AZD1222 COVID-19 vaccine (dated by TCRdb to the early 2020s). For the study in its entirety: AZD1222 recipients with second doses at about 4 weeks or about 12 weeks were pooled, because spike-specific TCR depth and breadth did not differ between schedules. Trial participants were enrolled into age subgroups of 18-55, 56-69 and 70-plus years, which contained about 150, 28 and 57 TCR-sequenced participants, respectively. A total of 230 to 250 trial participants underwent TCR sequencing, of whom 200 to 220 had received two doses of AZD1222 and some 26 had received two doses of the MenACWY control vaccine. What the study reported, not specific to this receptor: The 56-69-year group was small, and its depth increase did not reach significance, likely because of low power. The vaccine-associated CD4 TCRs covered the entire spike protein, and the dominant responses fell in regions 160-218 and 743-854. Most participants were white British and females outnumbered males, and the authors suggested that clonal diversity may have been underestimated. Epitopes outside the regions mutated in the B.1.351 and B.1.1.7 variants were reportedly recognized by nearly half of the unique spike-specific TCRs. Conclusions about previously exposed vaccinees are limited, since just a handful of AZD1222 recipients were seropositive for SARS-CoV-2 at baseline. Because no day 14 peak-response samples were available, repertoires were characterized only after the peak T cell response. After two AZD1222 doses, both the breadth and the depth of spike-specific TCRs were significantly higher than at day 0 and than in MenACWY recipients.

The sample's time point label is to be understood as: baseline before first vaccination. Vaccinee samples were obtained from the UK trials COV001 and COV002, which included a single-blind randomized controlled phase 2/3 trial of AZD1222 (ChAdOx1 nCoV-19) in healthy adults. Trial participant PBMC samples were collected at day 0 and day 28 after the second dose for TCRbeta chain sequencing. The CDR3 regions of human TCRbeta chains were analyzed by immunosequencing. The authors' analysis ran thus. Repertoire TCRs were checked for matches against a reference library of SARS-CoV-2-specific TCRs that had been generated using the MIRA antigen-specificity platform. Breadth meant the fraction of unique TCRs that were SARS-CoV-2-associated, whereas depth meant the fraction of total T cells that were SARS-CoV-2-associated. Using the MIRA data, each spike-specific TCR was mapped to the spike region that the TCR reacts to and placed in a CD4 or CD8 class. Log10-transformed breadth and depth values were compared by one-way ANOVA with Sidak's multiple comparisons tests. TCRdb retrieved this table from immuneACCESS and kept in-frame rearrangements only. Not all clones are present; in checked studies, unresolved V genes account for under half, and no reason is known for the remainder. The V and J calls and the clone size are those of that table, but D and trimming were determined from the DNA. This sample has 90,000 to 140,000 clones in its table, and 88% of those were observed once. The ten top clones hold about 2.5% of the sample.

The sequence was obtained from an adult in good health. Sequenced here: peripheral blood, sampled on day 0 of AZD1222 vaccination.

The base sequence is TGTGCCAGCAGTTTGCCAGCCTCCACTGAAGCTTTCTTT. Translation gives CASSLPASTEAFF. The rearranged chain carries TRBV28 and TRBJ1-1, with the D segment identity uncertain. The cysteine opens and the phenylalanine closes a CDR3 of 13 amino acids. The only DNA kept is the CDR3, 39 bases in frame from the first base. CDR1 and CDR2 (MDHEN, SYDVKM) derive from the germline V gene. Deletion took 3 bases off V and 4 bases off J, with a span of 9 bases between the germline ends.